These 7 T cell receptor beta chains came from one sample sequenced in a study of blood T cell repertoires in COVID-19. Produced via immunoSEQ multiplex PCR; TCRdb's table is partial and in-frame only. The table includes a few hundred thousand clones, approximately 90% detected once. The sample was PBMCs or T cells enriched from blood (not recorded which). These receptor sequences come from a woman in her forties who had been exposed to COVID-19.

The CDR3 DNA reads as TGTGCCAGCAGGAGGGACAGGGTTGTTGGCTACACCTTC. Protein product: CASRRDRVVGYTF. The chain is built from TRBV28 and TRBJ1-2; TRBD1 matches at 9 bases. Germline CDR1 reads MDHEN; CDR2 reads SYDVKM. V lost 6 bases and J lost 7; bases outside the gene matches: 6. This CDR3 has 13 residues.

This chain uses TRBV9 with TRBJ1-1, with D possibly being TRBD1 (6 bases). The CDR3 is 18 amino acids. Germline values: CDR1 SGDLS, CDR2 YYNGEE. V was trimmed by 0 bases and J by 3 bases, leaving 21 bases between them. CDR3 amino acids: CASSVGSGGARTDTEAFF. The CDR3 region has the DNA TGTGCCAGCAGCGTAGGATCTGGGGGCGCTCGGACGGACACTGAAGCTTTCTTT.

The chain carries TRBV29-1 and TRBJ1-5; 7 nucleotides agree with TRBD1. In germline, CDR1 is SQVTM, CDR2 ANQGSEA. Trimming at V came to 6 bases and at J to 7 bases, leaving 9 bases not matched to a gene. The CDR3 is 13 residues long. This CDR3 reads CSVATGVEQPQHF. In nucleotides, the CDR3 is TGCAGCGTAGCCACAGGGGTAGAGCAGCCCCAGCATTTT.

The CDR3 spells CASSQDGGSYNEQFF. The CDR3 nucleotides read TGCGCCAGCAGCCAAGATGGAGGGAGCTACAATGAGCAGTTCTTC. V is TRBV4-3 and J is TRBJ2-1; tentatively, D is TRBD2 (6 bases). The length of the CDR3 is 15 residues. The V end was cut by 0 bases, the J end by 3 bases, with 9 bases between. Germline lookup yields CDR1 LGHNA and CDR2 YSLEER.

The chain is built from TRBV12-3 or TRBV12-4 and TRBJ2-4; tentative D call: TRBD1 (6 bases). This CDR3 has 13 residues. The V end was cut by 2 bases, the J end by 11 bases, with 13 bases between. As DNA, the CDR3 is TGTGCCAGCAGTTTAACTGCGACAGGATTTCAGTACTTC. Its translation is CASSLTATGFQYF.

The V gene is TRBV7-2, the J gene TRBJ2-3; 8 nucleotides line up with TRBD2. J gave up 3 bases and V 1 base, and 6 bases lay outside the gene matches. This CDR3 region has 16 residues. Germline CDR1 is SGHTA and CDR2 is FQGNSA. The DNA for the CDR3 is TGTGCCAGCAGCTTAGGAGCGGGAGTACGAACAGATACGCAGTATTTT. Translated: CASSLGAGVRTDTQYF.

This sequence joins TRBV3-1 (or the pseudogene TRBV3-2) and TRBJ1-2; D unclear. There are 14 residues in the CDR3. V was shortened by 3 bases and J by 8 bases, with 16 bases between the two germline ends. Germline values: CDR1 LGHDT, CDR2 YNNKEL (reference sequence). The chain's CDR3 is CASSQRPEGGGYTF. In nucleotides, the CDR3 is TGTGCCAGCAGCCAGCGGCCCGAAGGCGGAGGCTACACCTTC.